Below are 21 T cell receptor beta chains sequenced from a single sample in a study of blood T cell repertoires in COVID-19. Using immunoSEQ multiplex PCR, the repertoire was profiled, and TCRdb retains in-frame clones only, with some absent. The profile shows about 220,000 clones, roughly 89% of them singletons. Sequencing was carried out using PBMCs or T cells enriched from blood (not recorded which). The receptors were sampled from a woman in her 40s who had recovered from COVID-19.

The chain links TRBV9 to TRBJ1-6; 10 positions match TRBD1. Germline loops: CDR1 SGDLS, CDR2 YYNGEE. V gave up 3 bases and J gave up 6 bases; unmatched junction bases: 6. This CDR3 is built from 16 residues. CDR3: CASSDGQGGFNSPLHF. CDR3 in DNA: TGTGCCAGCAGCGACGGACAGGGGGGCTTTAATTCACCCCTCCACTTT.

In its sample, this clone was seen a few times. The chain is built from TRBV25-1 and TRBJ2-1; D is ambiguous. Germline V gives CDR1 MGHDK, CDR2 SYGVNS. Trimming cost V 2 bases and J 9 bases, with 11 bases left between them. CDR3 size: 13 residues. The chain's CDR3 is CASSEERKIEQFF. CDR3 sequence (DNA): TGTGCCAGCAGTGAAGAGCGAAAGATTGAGCAGTTCTTC. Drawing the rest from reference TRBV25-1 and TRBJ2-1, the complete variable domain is EADIYQTPRYLVIGTGKKITLECSQTMGHDKMYWYQQDPGMELHLIHYSYGVNSTEKGDLSSESTVSRIRTEHFPLTLESARPSHTSQYLCASSEERKIEQFFGPGTRLTVL.

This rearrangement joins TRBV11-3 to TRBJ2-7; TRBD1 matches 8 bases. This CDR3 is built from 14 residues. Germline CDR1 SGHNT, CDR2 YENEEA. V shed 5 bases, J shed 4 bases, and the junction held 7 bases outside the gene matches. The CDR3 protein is CASSPGQERYEQYF. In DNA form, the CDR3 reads TGTGCCAGCAGCCCGGGACAGGAAAGGTACGAGCAGTACTTC.

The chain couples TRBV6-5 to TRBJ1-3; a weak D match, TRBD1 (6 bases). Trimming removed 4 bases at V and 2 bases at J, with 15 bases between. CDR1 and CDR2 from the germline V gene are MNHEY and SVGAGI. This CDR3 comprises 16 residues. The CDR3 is CASSFRKQGAGNTIYF. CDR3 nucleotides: TGTGCCAGCAGTTTCCGAAAACAGGGAGCTGGAAACACCATATATTTT.

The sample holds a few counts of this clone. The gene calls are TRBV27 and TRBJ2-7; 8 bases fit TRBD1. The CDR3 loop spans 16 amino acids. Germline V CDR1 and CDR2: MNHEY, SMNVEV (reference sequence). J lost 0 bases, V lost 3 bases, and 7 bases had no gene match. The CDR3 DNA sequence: TGTGCCAGCAGTTTTACCAGACAGGGGAACTCCTACGAGCAGTACTTC. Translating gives CASSFTRQGNSYEQYF.

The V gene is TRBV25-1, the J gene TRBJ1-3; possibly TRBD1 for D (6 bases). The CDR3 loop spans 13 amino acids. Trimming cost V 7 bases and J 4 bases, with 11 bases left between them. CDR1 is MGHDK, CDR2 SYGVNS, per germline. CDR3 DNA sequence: TGTGCCAGCATCCAGACAGGAGGAAACACCATATATTTT. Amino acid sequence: CASIQTGGNTIYF.

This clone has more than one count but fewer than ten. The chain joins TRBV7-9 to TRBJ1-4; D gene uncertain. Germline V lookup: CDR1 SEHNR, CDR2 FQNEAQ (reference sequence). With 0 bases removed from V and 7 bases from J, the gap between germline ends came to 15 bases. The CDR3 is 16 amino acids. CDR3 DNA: TGTGCCAGCAGCTTAGCCGGGTTGTCCGCCGGTGAAAAACTGTTTTTT. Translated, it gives CASSLAGLSAGEKLFF.

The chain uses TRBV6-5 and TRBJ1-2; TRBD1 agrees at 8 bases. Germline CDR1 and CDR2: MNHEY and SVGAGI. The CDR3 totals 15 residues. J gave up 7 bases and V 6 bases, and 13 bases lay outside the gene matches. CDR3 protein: CASRGKGQAKSGYTF. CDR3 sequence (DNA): TGTGCCAGCAGGGGGAAGGGACAGGCCAAATCTGGCTACACCTTC.

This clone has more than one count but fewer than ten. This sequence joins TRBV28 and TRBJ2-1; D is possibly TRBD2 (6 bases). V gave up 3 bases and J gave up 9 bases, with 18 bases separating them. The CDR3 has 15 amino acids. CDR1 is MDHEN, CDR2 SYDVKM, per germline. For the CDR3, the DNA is TGTGCCAGCAGTTTTTCCGGAGGGCCCGTAGGTGAGCAGTTCTTC. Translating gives CASSFSGGPVGEQFF.

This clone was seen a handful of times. The chain's CDR3 is CASSQTGRTYGYTF. The CDR3, as DNA: TGTGCCAGCAGTCAGACAGGGAGGACCTATGGCTACACCTTC. This chain joins TRBV6-5 and TRBJ1-2, with 7 bases fitting TRBD1. The CDR3 has 14 residues. The germline gives CDR1 MNHEY, CDR2 SVGAGI. J gave up 4 bases and V 5 bases, and 7 bases lay outside the gene matches.

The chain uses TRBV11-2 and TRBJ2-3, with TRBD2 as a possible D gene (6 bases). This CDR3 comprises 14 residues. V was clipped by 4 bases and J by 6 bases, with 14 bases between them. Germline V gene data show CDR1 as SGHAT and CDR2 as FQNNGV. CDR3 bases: TGTGCCAGCAGCTCCCTGTCACGGGGGGATACGCAGTATTTT. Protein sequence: CASSSLSRGDTQYF.

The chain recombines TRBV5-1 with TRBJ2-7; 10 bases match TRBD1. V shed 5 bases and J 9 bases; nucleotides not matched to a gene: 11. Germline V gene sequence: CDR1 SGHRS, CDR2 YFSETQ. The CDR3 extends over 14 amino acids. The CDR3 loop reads CASRPDRGPGVQYF. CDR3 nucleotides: TGCGCCAGCAGACCCGACAGGGGGCCCGGGGTGCAGTACTTC.

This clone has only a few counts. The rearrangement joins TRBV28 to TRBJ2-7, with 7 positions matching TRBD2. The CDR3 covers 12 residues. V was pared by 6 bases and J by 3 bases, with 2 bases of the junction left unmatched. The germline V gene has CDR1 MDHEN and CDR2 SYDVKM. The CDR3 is CASRPSGYEQYF. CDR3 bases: TGTGCCAGCAGACCTAGCGGCTACGAGCAGTACTTC. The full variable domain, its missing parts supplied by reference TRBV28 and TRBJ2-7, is DVKVTQSSRYLVKRTGEKVFLECVQDMDHENMFWYRQDPGLGLRLIYFSYDVKMKEKGDIPEGYSVSREKKERFSLILESASTNQTSMYLCASRPSGYEQYFGPGTRLTVT.

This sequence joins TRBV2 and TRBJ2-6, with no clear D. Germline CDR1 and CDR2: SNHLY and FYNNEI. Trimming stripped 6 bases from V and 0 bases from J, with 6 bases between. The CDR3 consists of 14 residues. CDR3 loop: CASRGVSGANVLTF. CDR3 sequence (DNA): TGTGCCAGCAGGGGCGTCTCTGGGGCCAACGTCCTGACTTTC.

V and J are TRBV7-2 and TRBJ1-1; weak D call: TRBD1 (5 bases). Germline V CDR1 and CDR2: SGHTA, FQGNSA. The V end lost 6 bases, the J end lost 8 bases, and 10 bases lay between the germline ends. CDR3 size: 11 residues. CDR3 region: CASRSTDEAFF. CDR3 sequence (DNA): TGTGCCAGCAGGTCGACAGACGAAGCTTTCTTT.

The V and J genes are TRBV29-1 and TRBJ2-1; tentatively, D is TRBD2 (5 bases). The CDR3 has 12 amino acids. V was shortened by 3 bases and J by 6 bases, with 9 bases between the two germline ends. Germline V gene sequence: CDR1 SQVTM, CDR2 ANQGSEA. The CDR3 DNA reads TGCAGCGTTGAGGCGGACTTCAATGAGCAGTTCTTC. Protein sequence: CSVEADFNEQFF.

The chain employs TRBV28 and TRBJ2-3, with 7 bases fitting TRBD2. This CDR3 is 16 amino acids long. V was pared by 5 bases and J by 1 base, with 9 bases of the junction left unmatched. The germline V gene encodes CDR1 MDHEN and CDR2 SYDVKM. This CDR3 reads CASSTSGAGGTDTQYF. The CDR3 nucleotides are TGTGCCAGCAGTACCAGCGGGGCGGGGGGCACAGATACGCAGTATTTT. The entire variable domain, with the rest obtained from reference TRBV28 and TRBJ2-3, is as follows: DVKVTQSSRYLVKRTGEKVFLECVQDMDHENMFWYRQDPGLGLRLIYFSYDVKMKEKGDIPEGYSVSREKKERFSLILESASTNQTSMYLCASSTSGAGGTDTQYFGPGTRLTVL.

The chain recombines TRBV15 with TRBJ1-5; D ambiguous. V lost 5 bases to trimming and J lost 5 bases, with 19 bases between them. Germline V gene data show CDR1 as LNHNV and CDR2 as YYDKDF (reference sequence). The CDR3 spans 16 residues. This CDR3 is CATSSSAGSIDQPQHF. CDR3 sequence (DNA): TGTGCCACCAGCTCCTCAGCGGGGTCTATTGATCAGCCCCAGCATTTT.

The CDR3 protein is CASSQGGLASANRETQYF. CDR3 in DNA: TGTGCCAGTAGCCAAGGGGGCTTGGCTAGCGCTAACCGAGAGACCCAGTACTTC. The V call is TRBV19, the J call TRBJ2-5; possible D gene TRBD1, 7 bases. Per the germline V gene, CDR1 is LNHDA and CDR2 is SQIVND (reference sequence). Trimming cost V 6 bases and J 4 bases, with 27 bases left between them. This CDR3 region has 18 residues. Filled out from reference TRBV19 and TRBJ2-5, the complete variable domain reads DGGITQSPKYLFRKEGQNVTLSCEQNLNHDAMYWYRQDPGQGLRLIYYSQIVNDFQKGDIAEGYSVSREKKESFPLTVTSAQKNPTAFYLCASSQGGLASANRETQYFGPGTRLLVL.

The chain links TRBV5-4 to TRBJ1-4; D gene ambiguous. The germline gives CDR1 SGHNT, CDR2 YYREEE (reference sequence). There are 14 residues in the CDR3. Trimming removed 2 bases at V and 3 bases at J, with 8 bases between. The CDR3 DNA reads TGTGCCAGCAGCTTCGGGCGGGCTAATGAAAAACTGTTTTTT. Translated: CASSFGRANEKLFF.

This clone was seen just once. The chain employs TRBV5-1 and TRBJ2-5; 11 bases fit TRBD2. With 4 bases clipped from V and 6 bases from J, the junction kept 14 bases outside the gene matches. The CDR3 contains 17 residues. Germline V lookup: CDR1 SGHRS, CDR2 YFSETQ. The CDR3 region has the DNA TGCGCCAGCAGCCTCGGGATAGCGGGAGGGCCTATAAAGACCCAGTACTTC. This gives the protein CASSLGIAGGPIKTQYF.